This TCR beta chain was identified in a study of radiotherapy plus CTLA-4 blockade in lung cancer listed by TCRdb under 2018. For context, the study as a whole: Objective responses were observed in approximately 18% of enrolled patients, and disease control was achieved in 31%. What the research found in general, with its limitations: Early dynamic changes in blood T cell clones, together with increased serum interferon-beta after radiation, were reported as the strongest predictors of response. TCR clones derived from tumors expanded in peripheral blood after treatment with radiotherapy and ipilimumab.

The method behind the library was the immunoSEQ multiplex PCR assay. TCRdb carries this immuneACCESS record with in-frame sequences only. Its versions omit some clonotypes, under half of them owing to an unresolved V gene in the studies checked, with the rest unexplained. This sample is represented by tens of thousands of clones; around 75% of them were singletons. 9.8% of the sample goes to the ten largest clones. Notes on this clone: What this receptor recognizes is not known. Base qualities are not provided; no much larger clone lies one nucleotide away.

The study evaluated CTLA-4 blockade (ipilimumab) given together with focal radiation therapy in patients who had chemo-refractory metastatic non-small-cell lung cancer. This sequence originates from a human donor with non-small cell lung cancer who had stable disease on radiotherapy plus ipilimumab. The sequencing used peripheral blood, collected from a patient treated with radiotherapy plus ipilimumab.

The CDR3 protein: CASSLLAITTDTQYF. The DNA sequence is given as TGTGCCAGCAGTCTACTAGCAATCACAACAGATACGCAGTATTTT. Recombination joined TRBV28 with TRBJ2-3, and the D gene may be TRBD2, 6 bases matching. V and J are truncated by 5 bases and 3 bases respectively, leaving an intervening sequence of 15 bases. The CDR3 starts with the cysteine, ends with the phenylalanine, and has 15 residues. Only the CDR3 portion is preserved as DNA: 45 bases, with reading frame beginning at the first base. From a lookup of the germline V gene, CDR1 and CDR2 are MDHEN and SYDVKM.